This T cell receptor (beta chain) was captured in a study of long-term antiretroviral therapy in people with HIV. At the survey level, the v3.0 immunoSEQ assay was run. The repertoire was sequenced with immunoSEQ multiplex PCR; TCRdb's copy has only in-frame clones and lacks some. The profile shows about 12,000 clones, roughly 80% of them singletons. The specimen comprised unsorted PBMCs, sampled 0.8 years before starting antiretroviral therapy. The sequence derives from a woman between 40 and 50 years old with HIV.

Here the CDR3 DNA reads TGTGCCAGCAGTTACAGCGGGACTTATGGCTACACCTTC. Protein: CASSYSGTYGYTF. V is TRBV6-5 and J is TRBJ1-2; TRBD1 is a possible D gene (5 bases). CDR1 and CDR2 from the germline V gene are MNHEY and SVGAGI. CDR3 size: 13 residues. Trimming stripped 2 bases from V and 5 bases from J, with 9 bases between.